One and the same sample provided the 26 T cell receptor beta chains below, sequenced in a study of vaccination and CD4 T cells after COVID-19. These receptors are not linked to any known antigen. Cultured CD4+ T-cell DNA underwent Oncomine TCR Beta short-read sequencing. TCRdb re-derived calls from the PCR reads in MiXCR, one entry per CDR3 protein. The sample consists of about 10,000 distinct CDR3 sequences, around a quarter of them appearing once. Treatment defined: roughly ten-day PBMC culture with coronavirus spike peptide pools or control peptides (ViraFEST assay). The sample consisted of CD4+ T cells from blood, cultured in vitro, taken before SARS-CoV-2 vaccination. Every receptor here comes from a human donor who received a COVID-19 vaccine.

This clonotype has just a few counts. The CDR3 loop is CSARVGGGAETQYF. CDR3 sequence (DNA): TGCAGTGCTAGAGTCGGCGGGGGGGCGGAGACCCAGTACTTC. The J gene is TRBJ2-5, the V gene TRBV20-1; 9 bases are a match to TRBD2. In germline, CDR1 is DFQATT, CDR2 SNEGSKA (reference sequence). There are 14 residues in the CDR3. After removal of 1 base from V and 5 bases from J, the junction contained 5 bases not matched to a gene.

Within the sample, this clonotype is medium-sized (0.01 to 0.1%). The V and J genes are TRBV7-9 and TRBJ1-6; TRBD1 aligns across 7 bases. The J segment lost 5 bases and the V segment lost 3 bases, leaving 4 bases of the junction unmatched. The germline gives CDR1 SEHNR, CDR2 FQNEAQ (reference sequence). The CDR3 has 15 amino acids. The CDR3 DNA follows: TGTGCCAGCAGCTTCGGGACAGCTGATAATTCACCCCTCCACTTT. The encoded protein is CASSFGTADNSPLHF.

This chain uses TRBV5-1 with TRBJ2-7; the match to TRBD2 covers 11 bases. The V gene's germline CDR1 is SGHRS and CDR2 YFSETQ. Trimming took 4 bases from V and 2 from J; bases not matched to a gene: 5. CDR3 size: 15 residues. CDR3 residues: CASSPSGGYPYEQYF. DNA for the CDR3: TGCGCCAGCAGCCCTAGCGGGGGGTATCCCTACGAGCAGTACTTC.

Notes on this clonotype: Relative to the germline gene, one junction end is altered; a read error may explain this. This chain connects TRBV24-1 to TRBJ2-5; 8 bases are a match to TRBD2. This CDR3 has 17 residues. The V gene's germline CDR1 is KGHDR and CDR2 SFDVKD. CDR3 loop: CTTSDFGAGGHQETQYF. The CDR3, as DNA: TGTACCACCAGTGATTTTGGGGCGGGGGGCCACCAAGAGACCCAGTACTTC.

The rearrangement joins TRBV25-1 to TRBJ2-5, with D tentatively TRBD1 or TRBD2 (7 bases each). V shed 3 bases and J shed 4 bases, with 12 bases lying between them. The CDR3 is made up of 14 amino acids. Per germline, CDR1 MGHDK and CDR2 SYGVNS. The CDR3 loop is CASSDIRGGETQYF. CDR3 in DNA: TGTGCCAGCAGTGACATCAGGGGGGGAGAGACCCAGTACTTC.

This chain uses TRBV10-3 with TRBJ2-1, with a tentative D call TRBD1 (6 bases). The CDR3 runs 15 residues. Germline V gene sequence: CDR1 ENHRY, CDR2 SYGVKD. Trimming removed 6 bases from V and 9 bases from J, with 21 bases in between. The CDR3 DNA is TGTGCCATCAGCCGGGACAATGATAGTGGCGGTGAGCAGTTCTTC. This sequence encodes CAISRDNDSGGEQFF.

The rearrangement uses TRBV2 and TRBJ2-1, with 8 positions matching TRBD1. This CDR3 comprises 15 residues. From germline, CDR1 is SNHLY and CDR2 FYNNEI. With 10 bases clipped from V and 2 bases from J, the junction kept 10 bases outside the gene matches. The CDR3 here is CATRTGTGTYNEQFF. The CDR3, as DNA: TGTGCCACACGAACCGGGACAGGCACCTACAATGAGCAGTTCTTC.

This clonotype was detected only a few times. CDR3 protein: CASSNSLTSGGLTTGELFF. CDR3 DNA: TGTGCCAGCAGCAACTCCCTGACTAGCGGGGGGCTAACCACCGGGGAGCTGTTTTTT. The gene calls are TRBV7-3 and TRBJ2-2, with 13 nucleotides matching TRBD2. J was trimmed by 4 bases and V by 5 bases; bases with no gene match: 13. Looked up from germline, CDR1 is SGHTA and CDR2 is FQGTGA. The CDR3 has 19 residues.

V is TRBV5-6 and J is TRBJ1-2; D unresolved. Per germline, CDR1 SGHDT and CDR2 YYEEEE. This CDR3 is built from 15 residues. V was trimmed by 1 base and J by 3 bases, leaving 13 bases between them. CDR3 coding DNA: TGTGCCAGCAGCTTGCCACACGGTGGCGACTATGGCTACACCTTC. Its protein is CASSLPHGGDYGYTF. Supplemented by reference TRBV5-6 and TRBJ1-2, the full variable domain reads DAGVTQSPTHLIKTRGQQVTLRCSPKSGHDTVSWYQQALGQGPQFIFQYYEEEERQRGNFPDRFSGHQFPNYSSELNVNALLLGDSALYLCASSLPHGGDYGYTFGSGTRLTVV.

Sample share makes this clonotype medium-sized. The rearrangement uses TRBV19 and TRBJ1-5; a weak D match, TRBD1 (5 bases). The V end was cut by 6 bases, the J end by 6 bases, with 21 bases between. The CDR3 is 16 residues long. Per germline, CDR1 LNHDA and CDR2 SQIVND (reference sequence). CDR3 bases: TGTGCCAGTAGAACGCCTGGGCAGGGAGGCGGTCAGCCCCAGCATTTT. This codes for CASRTPGQGGGQPQHF.

This clonotype has just a few counts. The chain employs TRBV5-1 and TRBJ2-2; 8 nucleotides align to TRBD1. Germline V gene lookup returns CDR1 SGHRS and CDR2 YFSETQ. The junction had 10 bases not matched to a gene; V was cut back by 2 bases and J by 7 bases. The CDR3 contains 16 residues. CDR3 in DNA: TGCGCCAGCAGCTTAGTTGCAGGGGGCATCGGCGGGGAGCTGTTTTTT. This sequence encodes CASSLVAGGIGGELFF.

The chain joins TRBV29-1 to TRBJ2-3, with TRBD2 as a possible D gene (5 bases). This CDR3 has 15 residues. CDR1 SQVTM and CDR2 ANQGSEA come from the germline V gene. Trimming took off 7 bases at V and 4 bases at J, with 21 bases between the two ends. DNA of the CDR3: TGCAGCGCCCCCTTCGTTCCTAGCACCGCAGATACGCAGTATTTT. It translates to CSAPFVPSTADTQYF.

This clonotype was counted a few times. V gene TRBV10-1 combines with J gene TRBJ1-2; 8 bases align to TRBD1. Germline CDR1 reads WNHNN; CDR2 reads SYGVQD (reference sequence). This CDR3 is 15 amino acids long. Trimming took 2 bases from V and 5 from J; bases not matched to a gene: 7. CDR3 residues: CASSELHRGWYGYTF. Here the CDR3 DNA reads TGCGCCAGCAGTGAGCTACACAGGGGGTGGTATGGCTACACCTTC.

DNA for the CDR3: TGTGCCAGCAGCTTATTGGCTCCGTCCAGGGGGCGTCGCAATGAGCAGTTCTTC. Protein product: CASSLLAPSRGRRNEQFF. The V gene is TRBV11-2, the J gene TRBJ2-1; TRBD1 aligns across 8 bases. CDR1 and CDR2 from the germline V gene are SGHAT and FQNNGV. This CDR3 is built from 18 residues. V was pared by 2 bases and J by 6 bases, with 15 bases of the junction left unmatched.

V usage is TRBV10-3 and J usage is TRBJ2-3; no clear D gene. V lost 0 bases, J lost 2 bases, and 3 bases lay in between. The germline gives CDR1 ENHRY, CDR2 SYGVKD. This CDR3 spans 13 amino acids. The DNA for the CDR3 is TGTGCCATCAGTGAGTCCTACACAGATACGCAGTATTTT. It encodes CAISESYTDTQYF.

This clonotype has only a few counts. CDR3 amino acids: CSASHLNYGYTF. The CDR3 bases are TGCAGTGCTAGCCACCTTAACTATGGCTACACCTTC. The V and J genes are TRBV20-1 and TRBJ1-2, with D uncertain. CDR3 size: 12 residues. Germline V CDR1 and CDR2: DFQATT, SNEGSKA (reference sequence). Trimming took off 3 bases at V and 1 base at J, with 6 bases between the two ends.

V gene TRBV5-1 combines with J gene TRBJ1-6; tentative D call: TRBD1 (5 bases). This CDR3 region has 16 residues. Germline values: CDR1 SGHRS, CDR2 YFSETQ. V was shortened by 1 base and J by 2 bases, with 10 bases between the two germline ends. The CDR3 DNA reads as TGCGCCAGCAGCTTGAATGGGGGAACCTATAATTCACCCCTCCACTTT. It specifies CASSLNGGTYNSPLHF.

The chain couples TRBV6-1 to TRBJ1-1, with 7 nucleotides matching TRBD1. The CDR3 contains 15 residues. Germline V gene sequence: CDR1 MNHNS, CDR2 SASEGT. J was trimmed by 0 bases and V by 6 bases; bases with no gene match: 7. In DNA, the CDR3 is TGTGCCAGCAGGGGGGACAGCTCGGTGAACACTGAAGCTTTCTTT. Protein: CASRGDSSVNTEAFF.

This chain joins TRBV30 and TRBJ2-5, with D perhaps matching TRBD2 (5 bases). Trimming took off 5 bases at V and 1 base at J, with 11 bases between the two ends. Germline CDR1 reads GTSNPN; CDR2 reads SVGIG (reference sequence). The CDR3 totals 13 residues. CDR3 region: CAWGSGIQETQYF. The CDR3 nucleotides read TGTGCCTGGGGCTCCGGGATCCAAGAGACCCAGTACTTC. Looking up the rest from reference TRBV30 and TRBJ2-5 gives the full variable domain: SQTIHQWPATLVQPVGSPLSLECTVEGTSNPNLYWYRQAAGRGLQLLFYSVGIGQISSEVPQNLSASRPQDRQFILSSKKLLLSDSGFYLCAWGSGIQETQYFGPGTRLLVL.

This clonotype is medium-sized. This rearrangement joins TRBV19 to TRBJ1-5, with TRBD1 matching over 7 bases. The CDR3 length is 16 residues. Germline CDR1 reads LNHDA; CDR2 reads SQIVND (reference sequence). With 4 bases clipped from V and 4 bases from J, the junction kept 10 bases outside the gene matches. CDR3: CASSTRTGGENQPQHF. CDR3 sequence (DNA): TGTGCCAGTAGTACGAGGACAGGCGGGGAAAATCAGCCCCAGCATTTT.

There are a few counts of this clonotype. This chain links TRBV29-1 with TRBJ1-5, with no clear D. Trimming stripped 6 bases from V and 0 bases from J, with 12 bases between. The CDR3 spans 14 residues. Looked up from germline, CDR1 is SQVTM and CDR2 is ANQGSEA. The CDR3: CSVVDGYSNQPQHF. Written as DNA, the CDR3 is TGCAGCGTCGTCGACGGATATAGCAATCAGCCCCAGCATTTT.

The V call is TRBV6-1, the J call TRBJ1-3, with D perhaps matching TRBD1 (6 bases). The CDR3 is made up of 11 amino acids. Germline V gene lookup returns CDR1 MNHNS and CDR2 SASEGT. V shed 6 bases and J shed 14 bases, with 14 bases lying between them. The CDR3 reads CASSQGQTLYF. For the CDR3, the DNA is TGTGCCAGCAGCCAGGGACAAACCCTATATTTT.

V usage is TRBV18 and J usage is TRBJ1-2; D might be TRBD1 (5 bases). The V end lost 3 bases, the J end lost 4 bases, and 12 bases lay between the germline ends. The CDR3 spans 14 residues. Germline V lookup: CDR1 KGHSH, CDR2 LQKENI. As DNA, the CDR3 is TGTGCCAGCTCACCCGGAGGGGCAGGCTATGGCTACACCTTC. As protein: CASSPGGAGYGYTF.

This clonotype was detected once. The chain joins TRBV5-4 to TRBJ1-1, with a possible D match to TRBD1 (6 bases). Trimming cost V 4 bases and J 1 base, with 8 bases left between them. This CDR3 spans 13 amino acids. Germline V CDR1 and CDR2: SGHNT, YYREEE (reference sequence). The CDR3 is CASSPGQNTEAFF. The CDR3 bases are TGTGCCAGCAGCCCGGGACAGAACACTGAAGCTTTCTTT.

The genes are TRBV20-1 and TRBJ2-3, with 7 bases matching TRBD2. Per germline, CDR1 DFQATT and CDR2 SNEGSKA (reference sequence). CDR3 length equals 15 residues. Trimming cost V 0 bases and J 4 bases; bases outside gene matches: 7. The CDR3 protein is CSARDVGGRSDTQYF. The CDR3 nucleotides read TGCAGTGCTAGAGATGTGGGGGGGAGGTCAGATACGCAGTATTTT.

V and J are TRBV5-1 and TRBJ1-6; tentative D call: TRBD1 (6 bases). Germline CDR1 SGHRS, CDR2 YFSETQ. V was trimmed by 0 bases and J by 8 bases, leaving 12 bases between them. The CDR3 extends over 15 amino acids. The CDR3 nucleotides are TGCGCCAGCAGCTTGGTAGGCAGGGGAGATTCACCCCTCCACTTT. It is translated as CASSLVGRGDSPLHF.